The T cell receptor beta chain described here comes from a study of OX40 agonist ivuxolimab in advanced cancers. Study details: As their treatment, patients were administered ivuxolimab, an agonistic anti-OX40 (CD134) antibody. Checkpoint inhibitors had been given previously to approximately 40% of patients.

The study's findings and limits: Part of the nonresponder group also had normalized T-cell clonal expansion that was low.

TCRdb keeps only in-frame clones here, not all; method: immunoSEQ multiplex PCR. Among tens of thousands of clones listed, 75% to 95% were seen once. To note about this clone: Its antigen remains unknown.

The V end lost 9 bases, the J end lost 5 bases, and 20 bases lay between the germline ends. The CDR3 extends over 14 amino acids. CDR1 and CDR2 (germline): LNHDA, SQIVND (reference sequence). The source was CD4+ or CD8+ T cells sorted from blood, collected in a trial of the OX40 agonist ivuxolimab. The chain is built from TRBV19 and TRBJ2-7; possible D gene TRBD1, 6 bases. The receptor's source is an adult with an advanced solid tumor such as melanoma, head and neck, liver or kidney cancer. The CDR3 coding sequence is TGTGCCAGCCATCCGTCCGGGACACGCCACGAGCAGTACTTC. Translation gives CASHPSGTRHEQYF.